This entry features one TCR beta chain sequence. The target antigen is unknown. The data were obtained in a study of shared clonotypes between healthy human individuals. Here immunoSEQ multiplex PCR was the method, and the copy in TCRdb shows in-frame clones only, minus some. The sample consists of about 1.1 million clones, approximately 80% of them appearing once. None of the donors, who were healthy HIV-negative adults, had recently had acute infections or vaccinations. Donors comprised only Caucasian adults living in Nashville, Tennessee. Findings of the study overall: Enrolling few donors narrowed the genetic and exposure-history diversity that was represented. Generation probability values for non-shared clonotypes were lower than those for clonotypes shared by all four donors.

Germline V lookup: CDR1 WSHSY, CDR2 SAAADI. Trimming removed 9 bases at V and 5 bases at J, with 10 bases between. This CDR3 spans 11 amino acids. The chain joins TRBV10-2 to TRBJ2-5; D is unresolved. This TCR came from a man in his late teens or twenties in good health. Some clones in this sample may be carry-over from other donors' samples. The sequencing input was memory CD4+ T cells from PBMCs. Subset reported: CD45RA-negative fraction. The CDR3 sequence is CASGSRETQYF. The CDR3 bases are TGCGCCAGTGGATCGCGGGAGACCCAGTACTTC.